Sequencing of this T cell receptor beta chain was carried out in a study of T-cell reconstitution after alpha-beta-depleted transplantation in children. Deletions cut 6 bases from V and 6 bases from J, with 17 bases between. Germline CDR1 reads SEHNR; CDR2 reads FQNEAQ (reference sequence). CDR3 length: 14 amino acids. This clonotype was picked up many times. During its preparation, the TCRbeta library received unique molecular identifiers. One entry per CDR3 protein results from TCRdb running MiXCR on the PCR reads. This table holds hundreds of thousands of distinct CDR3 sequences, approximately 12% found once.

The sequencing used PBMCs from the stem cell graft donor, collected from the stem cell graft. V gene TRBV7-9 combines with J gene TRBJ1-1, with a possible D match to TRBD1 (5 bases). This TCR was recovered from a human donor who donated a stem cell graft to a child with acute lymphoblastic leukemia. For the CDR3, the DNA is TGTGCCAGCAGGGACCGTCCCGGGGGTGCTGAAGCTTTCTTT. Protein product: CASRDRPGGAEAFF.